This T cell receptor (beta chain) comes out of a study of blood T cells in healthy people across ages. This clonotype was found a few times. The antigen is unknown. Study-wide points: The donors' CMV status was not determined, possibly confounding changes in expanded clonotypes. Age advanced and TCR beta diversity per million T cells fell, roughly linearly.

A second PCR of roughly 7 to 11 cycles used a sample-barcoded 5' primer and a J-beta primer mix. A 12-random-nucleotide template-switch adaptor tagged each cDNA molecule. Each sample provided no less than 2.5 million CDR3-containing paired-end reads. MiXCR was run by TCRdb on the 5' RACE reads, yielding one entry per CDR3 protein. Here the sample spans about 1.8 million distinct CDR3 sequences, approximately 50% being singletons. The sequencing input was blood. This TCR derives from a woman aged 40-49 years in good health.

The CDR3 is CASSQDWAPAQPQHF. The CDR3 bases are TGCGCCAGCAGCCAAGATTGGGCACCGGCGCAGCCCCAGCATTTT. The chain couples TRBV4-3 to TRBJ1-5; D gene ambiguous. The V and J ends lost 0 bases and 7 bases respectively, with 13 bases between them. Germline values: CDR1 LGHNA, CDR2 YSLEER. This CDR3 has 15 amino acids.